This T cell receptor beta chain appears in the sequencing data of a study of metastatic and nonmetastatic thyroid tumors. This CDR3 contains 15 residues. Looked up from germline, CDR1 is DFQATT and CDR2 is SNEGSKA (reference sequence). V was pared by 6 bases and J by 0 bases, with 7 bases of the junction left unmatched. With MiXCR, TCRdb called clones anew from the PCR reads. The sample has approximately 20,000 clones, 16% seen once. Thyroid surgery was performed in patients who had received no treatment beforehand. This clone is termed medium-sized. The sequence was collected from a male donor with papillary thyroid cancer or a benign thyroid nodule (not recorded which). Some clones in this sample may be carry-over from other donors' samples. The V gene is TRBV20-1, the J gene TRBJ2-1, with 8 bases that match TRBD2. Source material: blood. This chain's CDR3 is CSADPSGHSYNEQFF. CDR3 in DNA: TGCAGTGCAGACCCTAGCGGGCACTCCTACAATGAGCAGTTCTTC.